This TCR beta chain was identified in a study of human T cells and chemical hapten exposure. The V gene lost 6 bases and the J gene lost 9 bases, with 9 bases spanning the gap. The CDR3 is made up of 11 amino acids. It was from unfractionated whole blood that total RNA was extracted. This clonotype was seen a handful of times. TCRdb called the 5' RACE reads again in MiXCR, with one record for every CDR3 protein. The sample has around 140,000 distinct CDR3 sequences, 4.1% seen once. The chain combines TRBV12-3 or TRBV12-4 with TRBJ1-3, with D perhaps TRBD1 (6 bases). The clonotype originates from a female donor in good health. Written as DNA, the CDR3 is TGTGCCAGCAGGCAGGGGATCACCATATATTTT. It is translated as CASRQGITIYF.